This passage covers 28 T cell receptor beta chains from one sample sequenced in a study of cytotoxic CD8 clonotypes in ibrutinib-treated CLL (dated by TCRdb to the early 2020s). The library was obtained by the immunoSEQ multiplex PCR assay. Held by TCRdb, this immuneACCESS table contains in-frame sequences only and omits some clones. Under half of the omission traces to an unresolved V gene where checked; the cause of the rest is unknown. The sample table contains about 160,000 clones; only one count was recorded for 81% of them. The ten largest account for 2% to 2.5% of the sample. The intended sense of this specimen's time point label: about a year on ibrutinib. Material: PBMCs, obtained after 12 months of ibrutinib treatment. The receptor set was obtained from a human donor with chronic lymphocytic leukemia.

Only one count was recorded for this clone. The chain has TRBV9 and TRBJ2-1, with 9 bases matching TRBD2. CDR1 is SGDLS and CDR2 is YYNGEE in the germline V gene. This CDR3 is 16 amino acids long. V was clipped by 3 bases and J by 0 bases; unmatched bases: 4. Here the CDR3 reads CASSAYSGSSYNEQFF. Written as DNA, the CDR3 is TGTGCCAGCAGCGCGTATAGCGGGAGCTCCTACAATGAGCAGTTCTTC.

The rearrangement joins TRBV27 to TRBJ1-2; TRBD1 agrees at 11 bases. The CDR3 runs to 15 residues. The V gene end was trimmed by 4 bases and the J gene end by 4 bases; junction bases not matched to a gene: 5. Germline values: CDR1 MNHEY, CDR2 SMNVEV (reference sequence). This chain's CDR3 is CASSSGQGDFYGYTF. CDR3 sequence (DNA): TGTGCCAGCAGTTCGGGACAGGGGGACTTCTATGGCTACACCTTC.

This clone was seen once. This rearrangement joins TRBV29-1 to TRBJ2-2; 7 bases are shared with TRBD1. Per the germline V gene, CDR1 is SQVTM and CDR2 is ANQGSEA. This CDR3 spans 15 amino acids. Unmatched junction bases numbered 6, after V lost 1 base and J lost 4 bases. The CDR3 nucleotides read TGCAGCGTTGAAGTAGGGGGCGCGGGCACCGGGGAGCTGTTTTTT. Translating gives CSVEVGGAGTGELFF.

The chain recombines TRBV7-2 with TRBJ2-1, with TRBD2 matching over 7 bases. V trimming: 0 bases; J trimming: 4 bases; junction bases outside the gene matches: 3. This CDR3 has 15 residues. The germline gives CDR1 SGHTA, CDR2 FQGNSA. The DNA of the CDR3 is TGTGCCAGCAGCTTAGCTGGGAGGGGATACAATGAGCAGTTCTTC. Translated, it gives CASSLAGRGYNEQFF.

V is TRBV30 and J is TRBJ2-1; no clear D gene. The germline CDR1 and CDR2 sequences are GTSNPN and SVGIG (reference sequence). Trimming left V 4 bases short and J 7 bases short, with 14 bases between. The CDR3 is 13 amino acids. CDR3 DNA sequence: TGTGCCTGGACAATAGGTAATTCGAATGAGCAGTTCTTC. Translating it yields CAWTIGNSNEQFF.

This clone turned up a few times. The same CDR3 also results from other DNA sequences found in this sample. The V call is TRBV7-9, the J call TRBJ2-7, with 9 bases lining up with TRBD1. Per the germline V gene, CDR1 is SEHNR and CDR2 is FQNEAQ (reference sequence). V dropped 1 base and J dropped 2; count of bases not matched to a gene: 6. This CDR3 spans 16 amino acids. The CDR3 DNA reads as TGTGCCAGCAGCTTAGTGCTGACAGGGGGGACCTACGAGCAGTACTTC. Its translation is CASSLVLTGGTYEQYF.

This clone was picked up many times. CDR3 coding DNA: TGTGCCAGCAGCCCCGAGTGGGACAGGGAGTATGAAAAACTGTTTTTT. Its protein is CASSPEWDREYEKLFF. This rearrangement joins TRBV5-4 to TRBJ1-4, with 9 bases aligning to TRBD1. Per the germline V gene, CDR1 is SGHNT and CDR2 is YYREEE (reference sequence). The trim removed 4 bases at V and 6 bases at J, leaving 10 bases unmatched. The CDR3 runs to 16 residues.

The chain joins TRBV7-3 to TRBJ2-6; D unclear. Looked up from germline, CDR1 is SGHTA and CDR2 is FQGTGA. V gave up 2 bases and J gave up 0 bases, with 5 bases separating them. This CDR3 has 15 amino acids. CDR3 loop: CASSLGSSGANVLTF. The CDR3 region has the DNA TGTGCCAGCAGCTTAGGGTCCTCTGGGGCCAACGTCCTGACTTTC.

This sequence joins TRBV19 and TRBJ1-4, with D unclear. V was pared by 4 bases and J by 4 bases, with 10 bases between. CDR1 is LNHDA and CDR2 is SQIVND in the germline V gene (reference sequence). The CDR3 contains 14 residues. In DNA, the CDR3 is TGTGCCAGTAGTACGGGCCGACTTAATGAAAAACTGTTTTTT. It translates to CASSTGRLNEKLFF.

This chain links TRBV19 with TRBJ1-5; D is unresolved. Germline V gene sequence: CDR1 LNHDA, CDR2 SQIVND (reference sequence). The V end was cut by 3 bases, the J end by 6 bases, with 9 bases between. The CDR3 is made up of 13 amino acids. This CDR3 reads CASSIGPGQPQHF. In nucleotides, the CDR3 is TGTGCCAGTAGTATTGGGCCCGGTCAGCCCCAGCATTTT.

The J gene is TRBJ1-2, the V gene TRBV28; D perhaps matches TRBD1 (5 bases). CDR1 is MDHEN and CDR2 is SYDVKM in the germline V gene. The length of the CDR3 is 15 residues. The V end lost 2 bases, the J end lost 7 bases, and 17 bases lay between the germline ends. CDR3 DNA: TGTGCCAGCAGTTTAGGGACTTTTAGGGCTCGTGGCTACACCTTC. Translating gives CASSLGTFRARGYTF.

This clone was recorded once. The chain uses TRBV6-6 and TRBJ1-2; 7 positions match TRBD1. The CDR3 spans 14 residues. The trim removed 9 bases at V and 4 bases at J, leaving 11 bases unmatched. Germline CDR1 is MNHNY and CDR2 is SVGAGI (reference sequence). This chain's CDR3 is CASTPRGRVYGYTF. The CDR3 DNA reads TGTGCCAGTACCCCGAGGGGGCGAGTCTATGGCTACACCTTC.

This clone was observed once. The CDR3 spells CASSQEGGGSFYNEQFF. DNA for the CDR3: TGCGCCAGCAGCCAAGAGGGGGGCGGGAGTTTCTACAATGAGCAGTTCTTC. J is TRBJ2-1 and V is TRBV4-1; maybe TRBD2 (7 bases). CDR1 MGHRA and CDR2 YSYEKL come from the germline V gene. The CDR3 is 17 residues long. The ends were cut back, 0 bases at V and 3 bases at J, with 15 bases in the middle.

This clone appeared once. The V gene is TRBV9, the J gene TRBJ2-3; 12 bases fit TRBD1. The V segment lost 4 bases and the J segment 3 bases; nucleotides outside the gene matches: 9. CDR3 length: 17 amino acids. The germline gives CDR1 SGDLS, CDR2 YYNGEE. The CDR3, as DNA: TGTGCCAGCAGCCGTCCCGGGACAGGGGGCGGAACAGATACGCAGTATTTT. Amino acid sequence: CASSRPGTGGGTDTQYF. The full variable domain, in which reference TRBV9 and TRBJ2-3 provide the parts outside the CDR3, is DSGVTQTPKHLITATGQRVTLRCSPRSGDLSVYWYQQSLDQGLQFLIQYYNGEERAKGNILERFSAQQFPDLHSELNLSSLELGDSALYFCASSRPGTGGGTDTQYFGPGTRLTVL.

The chain carries TRBV10-3 and TRBJ1-5; D unclear. This CDR3 comprises 15 residues. Germline V lookup: CDR1 ENHRY, CDR2 SYGVKD. The ends were cut back, 6 bases at V and 4 bases at J, with 16 bases in the middle. CDR3: CAISSSSGPNQPQHF. DNA for the CDR3: TGTGCCATCAGCTCGTCGAGCGGACCGAATCAGCCCCAGCATTTT.

The V and J genes are TRBV28 and TRBJ2-7; maybe TRBD1 (6 bases). This CDR3 has 14 residues. The V and J ends lost 6 bases and 4 bases respectively, with 16 bases between them. Germline CDR1 is MDHEN and CDR2 is SYDVKM. The CDR3 DNA sequence: TGTGCCAGCAGAACAGGGACCTTCGGATACGAGCAGTACTTC. It encodes CASRTGTFGYEQYF.

This sequence joins TRBV5-8 and TRBJ2-7; D is unclear. CDR3 length equals 11 residues. V lost 7 bases, J lost 3 bases, and 8 bases lay in between. CDR1 is SGHTS, CDR2 YDEGEE, per germline. In nucleotides, the CDR3 is TGTGCCAGCTTGGGGAACTACGAGCAGTACTTC. Residues: CASLGNYEQYF.

This clone was recorded a few times. The rearrangement uses TRBV6-5 and TRBJ2-5, with 9 bases that match TRBD2. The CDR3 loop spans 15 amino acids. Germline V gives CDR1 MNHEY, CDR2 SVGAGI. The ends lost 0 bases at V and 5 bases at J; junction bases unmatched: 4. In DNA form, the CDR3 reads TGTGCCAGCAGTTACTCATCTAGCGGGGTTGAGACCCAGTACTTC. As protein: CASSYSSSGVETQYF.

This clone has a handful of counts. This rearrangement joins TRBV10-3 to TRBJ1-2; possibly TRBD1 for D (6 bases). The V end was cut by 0 bases, the J end by 0 bases, with 11 bases between. This CDR3 spans 16 amino acids. Germline values: CDR1 ENHRY, CDR2 SYGVKD. The CDR3 region is CAISESRQATNYGYTF. Written as DNA, the CDR3 is TGTGCCATCAGTGAGTCTCGACAGGCGACTAACTATGGCTACACCTTC.

The rearrangement joins TRBV28 to TRBJ1-1; unclear D gene. This CDR3 has 10 residues. Germline CDR1 is MDHEN and CDR2 is SYDVKM. V gave up 6 bases and J gave up 8 bases, with 7 bases separating them. The CDR3 bases are TGTGCCAGCAGCACGCACGAAGCTTTCTTT. It is translated as CASSTHEAFF. The entire variable domain, with the rest obtained from reference TRBV28 and TRBJ1-1, is as follows: DVKVTQSSRYLVKRTGEKVFLECVQDMDHENMFWYRQDPGLGLRLIYFSYDVKMKEKGDIPEGYSVSREKKERFSLILESASTNQTSMYLCASSTHEAFFGQGTRLTVV.

The V call is TRBV5-5, the J call TRBJ1-2; D unclear. The CDR3 has 15 residues. Per the germline V gene, CDR1 is SGHKS and CDR2 is YYEKEE (reference sequence). V dropped 4 bases and J dropped 3 bases, with 16 bases sitting between them. CDR3 protein: CASSRDPASDYGYTF. CDR3 sequence (DNA): TGTGCCAGCAGCAGGGATCCCGCCTCGGACTATGGCTACACCTTC.

This clone was detected only once. The rearrangement uses TRBV7-9 and TRBJ2-7, with D possibly matching TRBD2 (5 bases). This CDR3 is 13 amino acids long. From germline, CDR1 is SEHNR and CDR2 FQNEAQ (reference sequence). V was cut by 1 base and J by 8 bases, with 12 bases left in between. The CDR3 here is CASSLEAGLQQYF. CDR3 nucleotides: TGTGCCAGCAGCTTAGAGGCGGGCCTTCAGCAGTACTTC.

Here the CDR3 reads CASSLGPPGYTF. As DNA, the CDR3 is TGTGCCAGCAGTCTAGGCCCCCCTGGCTACACCTTC. This chain joins TRBV28 and TRBJ1-2; D not certain. CDR1 is MDHEN and CDR2 is SYDVKM in the germline V gene. This CDR3 comprises 12 residues. The germline V and J ends were trimmed by 5 bases and 7 bases, with 11 bases remaining between them.

V is TRBV2 and J is TRBJ1-4, with 8 bases that match TRBD1. The V segment lost 5 bases and the J segment 8 bases; nucleotides outside the gene matches: 19. There are 18 residues in the CDR3. Germline CDR1 is SNHLY and CDR2 is FYNNEI. In DNA, the CDR3 is TGTGCCAGCAGTACACATCAACGGACGACAGGGGAGCGCGAAAAACTGTTTTTT. It codes for CASSTHQRTTGEREKLFF. Complete variable domain (other parts from reference TRBV2 and TRBJ1-4): EPEVTQTPSHQVTQMGQEVILRCVPISNHLYFYWYRQILGQKVEFLVSFYNNEISEKSEIFDDQFSVERPDGSNFTLKIRSTKLEDSAMYFCASSTHQRTTGEREKLFFGSGTQLSVL.

The gene calls are TRBV7-6 and TRBJ2-1; TRBD1 agrees at 7 bases. The J segment lost 7 bases and the V segment lost 4 bases, leaving 10 bases of the junction unmatched. Germline lookup yields CDR1 SGHVS and CDR2 FNYEAQ. The CDR3 has 15 residues. The CDR3 sequence: CASSSQRQGWNEQFF. The CDR3 coding sequence is TGTGCCAGCAGCTCCCAGAGACAGGGTTGGAATGAGCAGTTCTTC.

The CDR3 sequence: CASSIPSGTALAQYF. CDR3 in DNA: TGTGCCAGCAGTATTCCCTCCGGGACAGCTCTCGCGCAGTACTTC. The chain employs TRBV28 and TRBJ2-7; 7 bases map to TRBD1. The CDR3 runs 15 residues. Germline CDR1 is MDHEN and CDR2 is SYDVKM. The junction had 16 bases not matched to a gene; V was cut back by 5 bases and J by 9 bases.

The V gene is TRBV27, the J gene TRBJ1-2; no clear D. Germline lookup yields CDR1 MNHEY and CDR2 SMNVEV (reference sequence). Trimming left V 6 bases short and J 3 bases short, with 14 bases between. This CDR3 has 14 amino acids. CDR3 bases: TGTGCCAGCAGGAGAGTAGCGTTAGACTATGGCTACACCTTC. It encodes CASRRVALDYGYTF.

V and J are TRBV7-9 and TRBJ1-1, with D unresolved. Germline CDR1 reads SEHNR; CDR2 reads FQNEAQ (reference sequence). The CDR3 is 13 amino acids. The V end lost 5 bases, the J end lost 1 base, and 8 bases lay between the germline ends. The CDR3 DNA is TGTGCCAGCAGCCCACCTGGGAACACTGAAGCTTTCTTT. This codes for CASSPPGNTEAFF. The variable domain in full, with the rest retrieved from reference TRBV7-9 and TRBJ1-1, is DTGVSQNPRHKITKRGQNVTFRCDPISEHNRLYWYRQTLGQGPEFLTYFQNEAQLEKSRLLSDRFSAERPKGSFSTLEIQRTEQGDSAMYLCASSPPGNTEAFFGQGTRLTVV.